These 28 T cell receptor beta chains were sequenced from one sample in a study of blood T cell repertoires in COVID-19. TCRdb keeps only in-frame clones here, not all; method: immunoSEQ multiplex PCR. The data contain tens of thousands of clones, around nine tenths of them singletons. Sequences were obtained from peripheral blood. Receptor source: a human donor in a cohort sampled during active COVID-19.

This chain joins TRBV5-6 and TRBJ2-7; tentative D call: TRBD2 (5 bases). CDR3 length: 16 amino acids. Trimming removed 4 bases at V and 2 bases at J, with 19 bases between. Germline-derived CDR1 and CDR2 are SGHDT and YYEEEE. The CDR3 sequence is CASSHPGEGRTYEQYF. The CDR3 DNA is TGTGCCAGCAGCCACCCCGGTGAGGGCCGGACCTACGAGCAGTACTTC.

The CDR3 DNA is TGTGCCAGCTCTCGGACTTCGCAGACCCAAGAGACCCAGTACTTC. Protein: CASSRTSQTQETQYF. V is TRBV2 and J is TRBJ2-5, with TRBD2 as a possible D gene (5 bases). Trimming removed 8 bases at V and 1 base at J, with 17 bases between. This CDR3 is 15 amino acids long. From germline, CDR1 is SNHLY and CDR2 FYNNEI.

This chain joins TRBV19 and TRBJ2-5; 7 nucleotides agree with TRBD2. The V segment lost 8 bases and the J segment 1 base; nucleotides outside the gene matches: 10. Per germline, CDR1 LNHDA and CDR2 SQIVND (reference sequence). The CDR3 runs to 15 residues. The CDR3 is CASGPSGSSQETQYF. CDR3 DNA sequence: TGTGCCAGTGGGCCTAGCGGCAGCTCCCAAGAGACCCAGTACTTC.

The sample holds one count of this clone. V is TRBV10-3 and J is TRBJ2-1; 12 bases map to TRBD2. The CDR3 is 14 amino acids. Per germline, CDR1 ENHRY and CDR2 SYGVKD. J lost 5 bases, V lost 4 bases, and 0 bases had no gene match. The CDR3 region has the DNA TGTGCCATCAGTGGGACTAGCGGGGACAATGAGCAGTTCTTC. This gives the protein CAISGTSGDNEQFF.

V is TRBV4-2 and J is TRBJ1-5; D possibly corresponds to TRBD1 (5 bases). The CDR3 covers 12 residues. V was pared by 1 base and J by 7 bases, with 5 bases between. In germline, CDR1 is LGHNA, CDR2 YNFKEQ. CDR3 nucleotide sequence: TGTGCCAGCAGCCAAGGGGGCCAGCCCCAGCATTTT. Its protein product is CASSQGGQPQHF.

The V and J genes are TRBV28 and TRBJ1-3; D is unclear. The CDR3 totals 14 residues. Germline V gene data show CDR1 as MDHEN and CDR2 as SYDVKM. V was trimmed by 2 bases and J by 8 bases, leaving 13 bases between them. The CDR3 sequence: CASSLGRSGDTIYF. CDR3 bases: TGTGCCAGCAGTTTAGGGAGGTCCGGGGACACCATATATTTT.

CDR3 coding DNA: TGTGCCAGCAGTGATCTCCAGGGAAGGGACCAAGAGACCCAGTACTTC. It codes for CASSDLQGRDQETQYF. The gene calls are TRBV2 and TRBJ2-5; D is possibly TRBD1 (5 bases). The CDR3 runs 16 residues. The germline V gene encodes CDR1 SNHLY and CDR2 FYNNEI. The V end lost 3 bases, the J end lost 0 bases, and 14 bases lay between the germline ends.

V and J are TRBV7-8 and TRBJ2-1; the D is unclear. The CDR3 spans 16 residues. Germline CDR1 reads SGHVS; CDR2 reads FQNEAQ. Trimming left V 5 bases short and J 6 bases short, with 20 bases between. The CDR3 region is CASSPKRVSPINEQFF. The DNA of the CDR3 is TGTGCCAGCAGCCCCAAAAGAGTCTCCCCTATCAATGAGCAGTTCTTC.

The rearrangement links TRBV12-3 or TRBV12-4 to TRBJ2-1, with D perhaps TRBD1 (5 bases). The CDR3 length is 11 residues. Deletions cut 5 bases from V and 12 bases from J, with 11 bases between. The CDR3 loop reads CASSPGKMQFF. The CDR3 region has the DNA TGTGCCAGCAGTCCAGGGAAAATGCAGTTCTTC.

The rearrangement links TRBV7-8 to TRBJ1-6; 7 bases map to TRBD1. V shed 4 bases, J shed 5 bases, and the junction held 2 bases outside the gene matches. This CDR3 is 14 amino acids long. Germline lookup yields CDR1 SGHVS and CDR2 FQNEAQ. CDR3 nucleotide sequence: TGTGCCAGCAGCTGGACAGGCAATAATTCACCCCTCCACTTT. Protein product: CASSWTGNNSPLHF. Full variable domain (remainder filled in from reference TRBV7-8 and TRBJ1-6): GAGVSQSPRYKVAKRGQDVALRCDPISGHVSLFWYQQALGQGPEFLTYFQNEAQLDKSGLPSDRFFAERPEGSVSTLKIQRTQQEDSAVYLCASSWTGNNSPLHFGNGTRLTVT.

This sequence joins TRBV30 and TRBJ2-7; TRBD2 is a possible D gene (5 bases). The CDR3 is made up of 13 amino acids. CDR1 GTSNPN and CDR2 SVGIG come from the germline V gene (reference sequence). V was shortened by 0 bases and J by 3 bases, with 9 bases between the two germline ends. CDR3 sequence reads: CAWSVTGFYEQYF. Here the CDR3 DNA reads TGTGCCTGGAGTGTGACGGGATTCTACGAGCAGTACTTC.

V gene TRBV27 combines with J gene TRBJ2-7; weak D call: TRBD1 (6 bases). CDR3 length: 13 residues. With 4 bases removed from V and 5 bases from J, the gap between germline ends came to 12 bases. CDR1 and CDR2 (germline): MNHEY, SMNVEV (reference sequence). The CDR3 sequence: CASSYTGINEQYF. CDR3 coding DNA: TGTGCCAGCAGTTATACAGGGATCAACGAGCAGTACTTC.

In this sample, this clone turned up a few times. The CDR3, as DNA: TGTGCCAGCAGCCCCACCGGGACAGGGGCGGTCTATGGCTACACCTTC. Its translation: CASSPTGTGAVYGYTF. This chain uses TRBV7-3 with TRBJ1-2, with 10 positions matching TRBD1. This CDR3 is built from 16 residues. Losses at the gene ends were 5 bases for V and 4 bases for J; bases not matched to a gene: 10. The germline V gene encodes CDR1 SGHTA and CDR2 FQGTGA.

The gene calls are TRBV30 and TRBJ2-1; TRBD1 aligns across 8 bases. Germline CDR1 reads GTSNPN; CDR2 reads SVGIG (reference sequence). The CDR3 sequence is 10 residues long. Unmatched junction bases numbered 1, after V lost 5 bases and J lost 10 bases. The CDR3 DNA reads as TGTGCCTGGGACAGGGGAGAGCAGTTCTTC. Amino acid sequence: CAWDRGEQFF.

Here the CDR3 reads CASIPSPGGEQYF. CDR3 nucleotides: TGTGCCAGCATCCCCTCTCCCGGTGGCGAGCAGTACTTC. The V gene is TRBV28, the J gene TRBJ2-7, with D uncertain. This CDR3 is built from 13 residues. The V end was cut by 7 bases, the J end by 6 bases, with 16 bases between. Germline lookup yields CDR1 MDHEN and CDR2 SYDVKM.

The chain is built from TRBV7-9 and TRBJ2-1; D unclear. Germline assignment: CDR1 SEHNR and CDR2 FQNEAQ (reference sequence). Between the trimmed V and J ends, which lost 6 bases and 10 bases, there was a span of 7 bases. The CDR3 sequence is 10 residues long. CDR3 bases: TGTGCCAGCAGGTCGGAGGAGCAGTTCTTC. As protein: CASRSEEQFF.

Turning to this clone: This sample also contains other DNA sequences that code for the same CDR3. The chain has TRBV28 and TRBJ1-2; 9 nucleotides agree with TRBD1. The V gene end was trimmed by 3 bases and the J gene end by 4 bases; junction bases not matched to a gene: 0. The germline CDR1 and CDR2 sequences are MDHEN and SYDVKM. The CDR3 has 13 amino acids. This CDR3 reads CASSLGQGYGYTF. The CDR3 DNA sequence: TGTGCCAGCAGTTTGGGACAGGGCTATGGCTACACCTTC.

This clone has a single count. The V and J genes are TRBV18 and TRBJ2-3; TRBD2 might be the D (6 bases). CDR3 size: 16 residues. The germline V gene has CDR1 KGHSH and CDR2 LQKENI. V lost 0 bases, J lost 3 bases, and 13 bases lay in between. CDR3 in DNA: TGTGCCAGCTCACCACCAGGAGGGTCAGTAACAGATACGCAGTATTTT. Its protein is CASSPPGGSVTDTQYF.

This clone came up once. The rearrangement links TRBV20-1 to TRBJ1-1; a weak D match, TRBD1 (5 bases). V lost 6 bases and J 5 bases, leaving 10 bases between the germline ends. The CDR3 loop spans 11 amino acids. The V gene's germline CDR1 is DFQATT and CDR2 SNEGSKA (reference sequence). Written as DNA, the CDR3 is TGCAGTGCCCCGACAGAGACTGAAGCTTTCTTT. Encoded protein: CSAPTETEAFF.

The rearrangement joins TRBV5-1 to TRBJ1-1; TRBD1 agrees at 8 bases. The trim removed 4 bases at V and 2 bases at J, leaving 7 bases unmatched. Looked up from germline, CDR1 is SGHRS and CDR2 is YFSETQ. CDR3 size: 15 residues. The CDR3 reads CASSARQGKNTEAFF. The CDR3 nucleotides read TGCGCCAGCAGCGCAAGACAGGGGAAAAACACTGAAGCTTTCTTT. The entire variable domain, with the rest obtained from reference TRBV5-1 and TRBJ1-1, is as follows: KAGVTQTPRYLIKTRGQQVTLSCSPISGHRSVSWYQQTPGQGLQFLFEYFSETQRNKGNFPGRFSGRQFSNSRSEMNVSTLELGDSALYLCASSARQGKNTEAFFGQGTRLTVV.

The rearrangement joins TRBV11-2 to TRBJ2-5; D is unresolved. The V gene lost 2 bases and the J gene lost 2 bases, with 6 bases spanning the gap. CDR1 and CDR2 from the germline V gene are SGHAT and FQNNGV. This CDR3 region has 13 residues. CDR3 protein: CASSLPQQETQYF. In DNA form, the CDR3 reads TGTGCCAGCAGCTTACCACAGCAAGAGACCCAGTACTTC.

CDR3 nucleotide sequence: TGCGCCAGCAGCTCCGGGACAGGACAAAGTGCAACTAATGAAAAACTGTTTTTT. Its translation is CASSSGTGQSATNEKLFF. The rearrangement links TRBV5-1 to TRBJ1-4; TRBD1 matches at 8 bases. V dropped 3 bases and J dropped 0; count of bases not matched to a gene: 10. The V gene's germline CDR1 is SGHRS and CDR2 YFSETQ. CDR3 length equals 18 residues.

The CDR3: CASSLGQWNEQFF. CDR3 in DNA: TGTGCCAGCAGTTTGGGACAGTGGAATGAGCAGTTCTTC. This chain connects TRBV6-2 or TRBV6-3 to TRBJ2-1, with 7 nucleotides matching TRBD1. Germline V gene lookup returns CDR1 MNHEY and CDR2 SVGEGT. V lost 4 bases, J lost 7 bases, and 4 bases stayed unmatched. The CDR3 extends over 13 amino acids.

The J gene is TRBJ1-3, the V gene TRBV28; 12 nucleotides match TRBD1. V dropped 5 bases and J dropped 0; count of bases not matched to a gene: 2. This CDR3 contains 16 residues. Germline CDR1 MDHEN, CDR2 SYDVKM. CDR3 residues: CASSPGQGASGNTIYF. The CDR3 coding sequence is TGTGCCAGCAGTCCGGGACAGGGGGCCTCTGGAAACACCATATATTTT.

This chain uses TRBV24-1 with TRBJ2-3, with D perhaps TRBD1 (6 bases). Germline assignment: CDR1 KGHDR and CDR2 SFDVKD. V shed 2 bases and J shed 1 base, with 21 bases lying between them. The length of the CDR3 is 19 residues. CDR3 DNA sequence: TGTGCCACCAGTGATTCAGGGGTAGCAGGGGACGGGGGCACAGATACGCAGTATTTT. This translates into CATSDSGVAGDGGTDTQYF.

V and J are TRBV6-6 and TRBJ1-5; D call uncertain. The CDR3 consists of 14 residues. The germline gives CDR1 MNHNY, CDR2 SVGAGI (reference sequence). The ends were cut back, 6 bases at V and 0 bases at J, with 9 bases in the middle. The CDR3 bases are TGTGCCAGCAGCCTAACAGCTAGCAATCAGCCCCAGCATTTT. Translation: CASSLTASNQPQHF.

The chain links TRBV5-1 to TRBJ2-5, with 7 bases aligning to TRBD1. V was pared by 0 bases and J by 5 bases, with 10 bases of the junction left unmatched. This CDR3 comprises 16 residues. CDR1 is SGHRS and CDR2 is YFSETQ in the germline V gene. As DNA, the CDR3 is TGCGCCAGCAGCTTGGGTGTCCGGACAGGTGGGGAGACCCAGTACTTC. As protein: CASSLGVRTGGETQYF.

This clone was seen just once. The chain employs TRBV14 and TRBJ1-3; 7 bases are shared with TRBD1. This CDR3 has 18 amino acids. V lost 2 bases to trimming and J lost 3 bases; unmatched junction nucleotides: 13. Germline loops: CDR1 SGHDN, CDR2 FVKESK. The CDR3 sequence is CASSQQPANRGYGNTIYF. The DNA for the CDR3 is TGTGCCAGCAGCCAACAGCCGGCAAACAGGGGTTATGGAAACACCATATATTTT.